This TCR beta chain was sequenced in a study of cytomegalovirus exposure and HLA in healthy donors. On this clone itself: What it recognizes is unknown.

Study-wide points: What was likely a sequencing artifact was a cluster of highly shared sequence variants. Indistinguishability led to the exclusion of some V segments, TRBV6-2 and TRBV6-3 included.

In the PCR, 60 Vbeta and 13 Jbeta primers were used. Sequencing was performed with immunoSEQ multiplex PCR; in TCRdb, only in-frame clones are kept and a portion is missing. The table has roughly 170,000 clones, 75% to 85% seen once. Germline V CDR1 and CDR2: MNHEY, SVGAGI. CDR3 length: 15 amino acids. Trimming removed 1 base from V and 6 bases from J; junction bases left unmatched: 7. The source material was PBMCs. The chain links TRBV6-5 to TRBJ2-7; 9 bases line up with TRBD1. The clonotype originates from a girl aged 2 to 9 in good health and CMV-seropositive. Here the CDR3 reads CASSYFGQGTSEQYF. The CDR3 DNA reads TGTGCCAGCAGTTACTTCGGACAGGGGACGTCCGAGCAGTACTTC.